The 24 T cell receptor beta chains in this list originate from one sample, sequenced in a study of cytomegalovirus exposure and HLA in healthy donors. The PCR used 60 Vbeta and 13 Jbeta primers. TCRdb's copy holds only in-frame clones and misses some; the assay was immunoSEQ multiplex PCR. The table lists 81,000 or so clones, approximately 60% of them singletons. Sequenced: PBMCs. The receptors shown here come from a woman aged 25 to 39 in good health and CMV-seropositive.

The chain is built from TRBV7-9 and TRBJ1-1, with 10 bases identical to TRBD1. Germline trimming cut 5 bases from V and 5 bases from J; bases unmatched to any gene: 8. Germline loops: CDR1 SEHNR, CDR2 FQNEAQ (reference sequence). The length of the CDR3 is 15 residues. CDR3 bases: TGTGCCAGCAGCAGCCGACAGGGGGCGCGTACTGAAGCTTTCTTT. Residues: CASSSRQGARTEAFF. Looking up the rest from reference TRBV7-9 and TRBJ1-1 gives the full variable domain: DTGVSQNPRHKITKRGQNVTFRCDPISEHNRLYWYRQTLGQGPEFLTYFQNEAQLEKSRLLSDRFSAERPKGSFSTLEIQRTEQGDSAMYLCASSSRQGARTEAFFGQGTRLTVV.

V and J are TRBV7-2 and TRBJ1-2; D might be TRBD1 (6 bases). Germline loops: CDR1 SGHTA, CDR2 FQGNSA. This CDR3 has 13 residues. Trimming took off 5 bases at V and 2 bases at J, with 9 bases between the two ends. The CDR3: CASSPDRNYGYTF. The CDR3 coding sequence is TGTGCCAGCAGCCCGGACAGAAACTATGGCTACACCTTC.

Ten or more counts support this clone. This chain uses TRBV19 with TRBJ2-5; a weak D match, TRBD1 (6 bases). Trimming left V 8 bases short and J 9 bases short, with 10 bases between. From germline, CDR1 is LNHDA and CDR2 SQIVND (reference sequence). The CDR3 consists of 10 residues. CDR3 region: CASGQRPQYF. CDR3 nucleotide sequence: TGTGCCAGTGGACAGAGACCCCAGTACTTC.

This clone was picked up one time. The rearrangement links TRBV5-1 to TRBJ2-3; 7 bases align to TRBD2. Trimming removed 5 bases from V and 0 bases from J; junction bases left unmatched: 9. The CDR3 contains 16 residues. Germline V gene lookup returns CDR1 SGHRS and CDR2 YFSETQ. The CDR3 region is CASRAGLDSSTDTQYF. The CDR3 DNA is TGCGCCAGCAGGGCCGGACTAGACTCTAGCACAGATACGCAGTATTTT.

This clone was detected a few times. The chain uses TRBV29-1 and TRBJ2-1; 10 positions agree with TRBD1. This CDR3 has 14 amino acids. The V gene's germline CDR1 is SQVTM and CDR2 ANQGSEA. V shed 4 bases, J shed 4 bases, and the junction held 4 bases outside the gene matches. The CDR3 spells CSVAGTGVYNEQFF. As DNA, the CDR3 is TGCAGCGTTGCCGGGACAGGGGTATACAATGAGCAGTTCTTC.

This clone has just one count. V gene TRBV7-2 combines with J gene TRBJ1-1, with TRBD1 as a possible D gene (6 bases). The CDR3 extends over 13 amino acids. Trimming removed 4 bases at V and 8 bases at J, with 14 bases between. Germline CDR1 and CDR2: SGHTA and FQGNSA. The CDR3 region is CASSSNQGMEAFF. The CDR3 coding sequence is TGTGCCAGCAGCTCAAACCAGGGGATGGAAGCTTTCTTT.

This clone has a single count. V is TRBV9 and J is TRBJ1-6; TRBD1 aligns across 7 bases. Germline CDR1 is SGDLS and CDR2 is YYNGEE. CDR3 size: 15 residues. V was clipped by 3 bases and J by 8 bases; unmatched bases: 8. CDR3 coding DNA: TGTGCCAGCAGCGCGGGGACAGCCATCGATTCACCCCTCCACTTT. Its translation is CASSAGTAIDSPLHF.

This clone was counted only a few times. The chain carries TRBV7-9 and TRBJ1-2; the match to TRBD1 covers 7 bases. Germline V gene lookup returns CDR1 SEHNR and CDR2 FQNEAQ (reference sequence). V was pared by 5 bases and J by 2 bases, with 8 bases of the junction left unmatched. This CDR3 is 15 amino acids long. For the CDR3, the DNA is TGTGCCAGCAGCACGGAGGGACAGAGAAACTATGGCTACACCTTC. This gives the protein CASSTEGQRNYGYTF.

The chain joins TRBV9 to TRBJ2-1, with D tentatively TRBD2 (5 bases). Between the trimmed V and J ends, which lost 2 bases and 8 bases, there was a span of 17 bases. The CDR3 is 15 residues long. Looked up from germline, CDR1 is SGDLS and CDR2 is YYNGEE. The DNA for the CDR3 is TGTGCCAGCAGCGTCGGGGTTATGCTTTGGGATGAGCAGTTCTTC. It yields the protein CASSVGVMLWDEQFF.

Details on this clone: One end of the junction does not line up with germline, which may come from a read error. The chain links TRBV7-9 to TRBJ1-1, with a tentative D call TRBD1 (6 bases). The CDR3 extends over 16 amino acids. Germline values: CDR1 SEHNR, CDR2 FQNEAQ (reference sequence). In nucleotides, the CDR3 is TGTTCCAGCAGCCTCACCGAGGGGGGGCCGAACACTGAAGCTTTCTTT. Protein: CSSSLTEGGPNTEAFF.

The sample holds one count of this clone. The chain couples TRBV6-4 to TRBJ1-1; the match to TRBD1 covers 10 bases. The CDR3 contains 15 residues. CDR1 is MRHNA and CDR2 is SNTAGT in the germline V gene. J lost 1 base, V lost 6 bases, and 5 bases had no gene match. The CDR3 sequence: CASSRDRGANTEAFF. CDR3 bases: TGTGCCAGCAGCAGGGACAGGGGCGCGAACACTGAAGCTTTCTTT.

This chain connects TRBV7-2 to TRBJ2-3; 7 bases are a match to TRBD2. The CDR3 has 14 residues. CDR1 is SGHTA and CDR2 is FQGNSA in the germline V gene. V lost 3 bases to trimming and J lost 4 bases; unmatched junction nucleotides: 4. CDR3 sequence: CASSFAGESDTQYF. The CDR3 DNA follows: TGTGCCAGCAGCTTCGCGGGGGAATCAGATACGCAGTATTTT. Full variable domain (missing parts from reference TRBV7-2 and TRBJ2-3): GAGVSQSPSNKVTEKGKDVELRCDPISGHTALYWYRQSLGQGLEFLIYFQGNSAPDKSGLPSDRFSAERTGGSVSTLTIQRTQQEDSAVYLCASSFAGESDTQYFGPGTRLTVL.

The count of this clone is one. DNA for the CDR3: TGTGCCAGCTCACCCCTAACGACAGGGGGAAACTATGGCTACACCTTC. Translating it yields CASSPLTTGGNYGYTF. The chain joins TRBV18 to TRBJ1-2, with 9 bases lining up with TRBD1. The CDR3 is 16 amino acids. Per the germline V gene, CDR1 is KGHSH and CDR2 is LQKENI. Trimming at V came to 3 bases and at J to 2 bases, leaving 7 bases not matched to a gene.

This chain joins TRBV29-1 and TRBJ2-7; D remains ambiguous. Germline values: CDR1 SQVTM, CDR2 ANQGSEA. The length of the CDR3 is 12 residues. Trimming removed 2 bases from V and 1 base from J, with 6 bases in between. CDR3 sequence reads: CSVESLSYEQYF. CDR3 DNA: TGCAGCGTTGAATCCCTATCCTACGAGCAGTACTTC.

This chain uses TRBV7-2 with TRBJ2-5, with 10 nucleotides matching TRBD2. Germline V gene data show CDR1 as SGHTA and CDR2 as FQGNSA. The length of the CDR3 is 14 residues. J was trimmed by 4 bases and V by 3 bases; bases with no gene match: 2. This CDR3 reads CASSFSSGGETQYF. The DNA for the CDR3 is TGTGCCAGCAGCTTCTCTAGCGGGGGAGAGACCCAGTACTTC.

The V gene is TRBV7-9, the J gene TRBJ2-5, with a tentative D call TRBD1 (6 bases). Germline V gene sequence: CDR1 SEHNR, CDR2 FQNEAQ (reference sequence). This CDR3 has 17 amino acids. Trimming shortened V by 0 bases and J by 5 bases, and 19 bases separated the two germline ends. The CDR3 here is CASSLALSMGAAETQYF. The CDR3 bases are TGTGCCAGCAGCTTAGCGCTAAGTATGGGGGCGGCGGAGACCCAGTACTTC.

This clone was counted a single time. V usage is TRBV7-9 and J usage is TRBJ1-2; D unclear. This CDR3 spans 13 amino acids. Germline V gives CDR1 SEHNR, CDR2 FQNEAQ (reference sequence). Trimming took off 0 bases at V and 7 bases at J, with 9 bases between the two ends. The CDR3 region has the DNA TGTGCCAGCAGCTTAGCCGGACGGGGTGGCTACACCTTC. Protein: CASSLAGRGGYTF.

The chain carries TRBV19 and TRBJ2-3; D gene ambiguous. V was trimmed by 3 bases and J by 0 bases, leaving 7 bases between them. The CDR3 loop spans 14 amino acids. Germline CDR1 and CDR2: LNHDA and SQIVND (reference sequence). DNA for the CDR3: TGTGCCAGTAGTATGATGGCTAGCACAGATACGCAGTATTTT. Residues: CASSMMASTDTQYF.

The V and J genes are TRBV25-1 and TRBJ2-7; TRBD1 might be the D (5 bases). The CDR3 runs 16 residues. Germline CDR1 and CDR2: MGHDK and SYGVNS. V lost 2 bases to trimming and J lost 3 bases, with 17 bases between them. The DNA for the CDR3 is TGTGCCAGCAGTGAAAGGAGTGAGGACGGACACTACGAGCAGTACTTC. It translates to CASSERSEDGHYEQYF.

The V and J genes are TRBV9 and TRBJ1-2, with a possible D match to TRBD1 (5 bases). The germline V and J ends were trimmed by 0 bases and 3 bases, with 12 bases remaining between them. Germline V gene lookup returns CDR1 SGDLS and CDR2 YYNGEE. This CDR3 is built from 15 residues. The CDR3 DNA reads TGTGCCAGCAGCGTAGCTTTTGACAGCTACTATGGCTACACCTTC. Protein product: CASSVAFDSYYGYTF.

This clone was counted between two and nine times. The V gene is TRBV27, the J gene TRBJ2-7; D is perhaps TRBD2 (6 bases). Trimming shortened V by 5 bases and J by 0 bases, and 11 bases separated the two germline ends. Germline V gene sequence: CDR1 MNHEY, CDR2 SMNVEV (reference sequence). This CDR3 contains 14 residues. CDR3 sequence reads: CASSGAGGSYEQYF. The DNA for the CDR3 is TGTGCCAGCAGTGGGGCCGGGGGCTCCTACGAGCAGTACTTC.

J is TRBJ2-1 and V is TRBV7-9; D remains ambiguous. The CDR3 consists of 14 residues. The V end lost 1 base, the J end lost 9 bases, and 13 bases lay between the germline ends. From germline, CDR1 is SEHNR and CDR2 FQNEAQ (reference sequence). The CDR3 is CASSLVGPRGEQFF. The DNA for the CDR3 is TGTGCCAGCAGCTTAGTAGGCCCCCGAGGTGAGCAGTTCTTC.

V and J are TRBV27 and TRBJ2-1, with D tentatively TRBD2 (6 bases). Per germline, CDR1 MNHEY and CDR2 SMNVEV (reference sequence). V was cut by 6 bases and J by 3 bases, with 12 bases left in between. CDR3 length equals 14 residues. The CDR3 loop reads CASRLRGDYNEQFF. In DNA, the CDR3 is TGTGCCAGCAGACTGCGGGGAGACTACAATGAGCAGTTCTTC.

CDR3 in amino acids: CASSLGRDYEQYF. CDR3 nucleotide sequence: TGTGCCAGCAGCTTAGGCAGGGACTACGAGCAGTACTTC. This chain links TRBV7-2 with TRBJ2-7; TRBD1 might be the D (5 bases). The V end was cut by 1 base, the J end by 3 bases, with 7 bases between. The CDR3 is 13 residues long. Germline V gene data show CDR1 as SGHTA and CDR2 as FQGNSA.